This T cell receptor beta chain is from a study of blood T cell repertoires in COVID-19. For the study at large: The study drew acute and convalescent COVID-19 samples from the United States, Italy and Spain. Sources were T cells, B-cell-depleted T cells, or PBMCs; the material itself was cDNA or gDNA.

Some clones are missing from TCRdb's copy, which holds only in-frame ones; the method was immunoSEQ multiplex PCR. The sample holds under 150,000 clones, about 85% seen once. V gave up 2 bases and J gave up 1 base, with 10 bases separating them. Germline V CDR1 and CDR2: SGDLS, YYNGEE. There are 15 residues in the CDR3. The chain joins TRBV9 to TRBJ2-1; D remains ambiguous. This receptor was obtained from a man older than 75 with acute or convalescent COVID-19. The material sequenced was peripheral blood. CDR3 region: CASSVPSPSYNEQFF. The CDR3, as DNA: TGTGCCAGCAGCGTCCCTAGTCCGTCCTACAATGAGCAGTTCTTC.